This T cell receptor beta chain was captured in a study of T cell responses to AZD1222 COVID-19 vaccine. Study results and caveats: A mostly white British donor set with more females was recruited, and clonal diversity was possibly underestimated. Nearly half of spike-specific TCRs reportedly target unmutated variant regions. Spike regions recognized by vaccine-associated CD4 TCRs spanned the protein, led by 160-218 and 743-854. Baseline antibody screening turned up just a handful of seropositive AZD1222 recipients.

This CDR3 spans 13 amino acids. With 4 bases removed from V and 3 bases from J, the gap between germline ends came to 10 bases. Per germline, CDR1 LGHDT and CDR2 YNNKEL (reference sequence). Sequencing was performed with immunoSEQ multiplex PCR; in TCRdb, only in-frame clones are kept and a portion is missing. The table records roughly 100,000 clones, around 95% of them present only once. With respect to this clone: The antigen is unknown.

The sequence was obtained from an adult in good health. This sample comprised peripheral blood, obtained on day 0 of AZD1222 vaccination. This sequence joins TRBV3-1 (or the pseudogene TRBV3-2) and TRBJ2-7; a possible D gene is TRBD2 (6 bases). CDR3 loop: CASSRAGGYEQYF. Here the CDR3 DNA reads TGTGCCAGCAGCCGGGCCGGGGGCTACGAGCAGTACTTC.